Each of the 30 T cell receptor beta chains below was sequenced from the same sample in a study of CDR3 diversity in severe acne. TCRdb ran MiXCR on the PCR reads and lists one entry per CDR3 protein. Among 85,000 to 120,000 distinct CDR3 sequences listed, 45% to 60% were seen once. Sample: blood. Receptors were obtained from a male donor with acne.

The CDR3, as DNA: TGTGCCAGCAGCCGGGGGGGCGAGACCCAGTACTTC. It yields the protein CASSRGGETQYF. This chain uses TRBV7-8 with TRBJ2-5, with 8 bases aligning to TRBD2. CDR1 and CDR2 (germline): SGHVS, FQNEAQ. V was clipped by 5 bases and J by 5 bases; unmatched bases: 1. The CDR3 runs to 12 residues.

This clonotype was detected only once. The genes are TRBV2 and TRBJ2-7, with unresolved D. Germline lookup yields CDR1 SNHLY and CDR2 FYNNEI. The ends were cut back, 6 bases at V and 0 bases at J, with 12 bases in the middle. This CDR3 region has 14 residues. CDR3 sequence (DNA): TGTGCCAGCAGCTTACCCGCCAGCTCCTACGAGCAGTACTTC. Protein product: CASSLPASSYEQYF.

The chain uses TRBV7-9 and TRBJ2-2; no definite D call. Trimming shortened V by 3 bases and J by 8 bases, and 13 bases separated the two germline ends. The V gene's germline CDR1 is SEHNR and CDR2 FQNEAQ (reference sequence). This CDR3 region has 14 residues. This CDR3 reads CASSFPPGGGELFF. The CDR3 region has the DNA TGTGCCAGCAGCTTCCCGCCGGGCGGTGGGGAGCTGTTTTTT.

This chain joins TRBV7-9 and TRBJ2-7; D unresolved. CDR3 length: 8 residues. Germline V gene lookup returns CDR1 SEHNR and CDR2 FQNEAQ (reference sequence). DNA of the CDR3: TGTTCTGAGGACGAGCAGTACTTC. It translates to CSEDEQYF. The complete variable domain, with remaining parts taken from reference TRBV7-9 and TRBJ2-7, reads DTGVSQNPRHKITKRGQNVTFRCDPISEHNRLYWYRQTLGQGPEFLTYFQNEAQLEKSRLLSDRFSAERPKGSFSTLEIQRTEQGDSAMYLCSEDEQYFGPGTRLTVT.

The chain joins TRBV20-1 to TRBJ2-5, with D possibly matching TRBD2 (6 bases). Germline CDR1 and CDR2: DFQATT and SNEGSKA (reference sequence). The V and J ends lost 6 bases and 5 bases respectively, with 19 bases between them. CDR3 size: 14 residues. CDR3 coding DNA: TGCAGTGCCCTAACCGGGAGTTCGCTTGAGACCCAGTACTTC. Its translation is CSALTGSSLETQYF.

The chain carries TRBV15 and TRBJ2-7; TRBD2 aligns across 13 bases. CDR1 is LNHNV and CDR2 is YYDKDF in the germline V gene (reference sequence). The CDR3 totals 15 residues. The junction had 3 bases not matched to a gene; V was cut back by 7 bases and J by 0 bases. Here the CDR3 DNA reads TGTGCCACCACCAGGACTAGCGGGAGCTCCTACGAGCAGTACTTC. Amino acid sequence: CATTRTSGSSYEQYF.

By share, this clonotype ranks as medium-sized. The chain couples TRBV5-1 to TRBJ1-6, with 7 bases identical to TRBD1. Trimming at V came to 0 bases and at J to 5 bases, leaving 2 bases not matched to a gene. The CDR3 is 15 residues long. CDR1 and CDR2 from the germline V gene are SGHRS and YFSETQ. The DNA for the CDR3 is TGCGCCAGCAGCTTGGGGACAGGACATAATTCACCCCTCCACTTT. This encodes CASSLGTGHNSPLHF.

With regard to this clonotype: Compared with germline, one end of the junction differs, possibly owing to a read error. J is TRBJ2-5 and V is TRBV24-1, with TRBD2 matching over 12 bases. The CDR3 length is 16 residues. The V gene's germline CDR1 is KGHDR and CDR2 SFDVKD. The chain's CDR3 is CATRDTTSGSQETQYF. In DNA form, the CDR3 reads TGTGCCACCCGTGACACGACTAGCGGGAGTCAAGAGACCCAGTACTTC.

The chain employs TRBV10-2 and TRBJ2-7; D remains unclear. The CDR3 runs to 15 residues. From germline, CDR1 is WSHSY and CDR2 SAAADI. V was pared by 6 bases and J by 0 bases, with 15 bases between. The DNA of the CDR3 is TGCGCCAGCAGCCAAGGCACAGCGAGCTCCTACGAGCAGTACTTC. It codes for CASSQGTASSYEQYF.

Note on this clonotype: At one boundary the junction diverges from the germline segment, which might be a read error. The rearrangement uses TRBV7-2 and TRBJ2-7; 8 positions agree with TRBD2. This CDR3 contains 14 residues. Looked up from germline, CDR1 is SGHTA and CDR2 is FQGNSA. CDR3 region: CASSPSGSPYEQCF. The DNA for the CDR3 is TGTGCCAGCAGCCCAAGCGGGAGCCCCTACGAGCAGTGCTTC.

At least ten counts were recorded for this clonotype. The gene calls are TRBV28 and TRBJ1-3; TRBD1 agrees at 9 bases. Germline trimming cut 6 bases from V and 5 bases from J; bases unmatched to any gene: 11. The V gene's germline CDR1 is MDHEN and CDR2 SYDVKM. This CDR3 contains 16 residues. The CDR3 DNA is TGTGCCAGCAGAACTACCGGGACAGGGATTCGAAACACCATATATTTT. Translating it yields CASRTTGTGIRNTIYF.

This clonotype was counted once. The conserved final phenylalanine or tryptophan is absent from the CDR3, which likely points to a read error. This sequence joins TRBV11-1 and TRBJ2-1; D is tentatively TRBD1 or TRBD2 (6 bases each). V was clipped by 5 bases and J by 7 bases, with 18 bases between them. CDR3 length equals 15 residues. Looked up from germline, CDR1 is SGHAT and CDR2 is FQDESV (reference sequence). The CDR3 spells CASSPFLGGGNEQFL. The CDR3 coding sequence is TGTGCCAGCAGCCCCTTTCTCGGAGGGGGTAATGAGCAGTTCCTC.

The chain employs TRBV10-3 and TRBJ2-6; 7 nucleotides line up with TRBD2. The CDR3 has 16 amino acids. V lost 8 bases and J lost 0; bases outside the gene matches: 7. Germline V gene sequence: CDR1 ENHRY, CDR2 SYGVKD. CDR3 in DNA: TGTGCCATCTTGTTCGCGGGGGACTCTGGGGCCAACGTCCTGACTTTC. Translating gives CAILFAGDSGANVLTF.

This clonotype is a singleton in its sample. The chain links TRBV7-3 to TRBJ2-2; 10 nucleotides agree with TRBD1. Germline-derived CDR1 and CDR2 are SGHTA and FQGTGA. CDR3 length: 17 amino acids. Losses at the gene ends were 1 base for V and 6 bases for J; bases not matched to a gene: 8. The CDR3: CASSLNLGTGESGELFF. The CDR3 DNA sequence: TGTGCCAGCAGCTTAAACTTAGGGACAGGGGAGTCCGGGGAGCTGTTTTTT. Full variable domain (remainder filled in from reference TRBV7-3 and TRBJ2-2): GAGVSQTPSNKVTEKGKYVELRCDPISGHTALYWYRQSLGQGPEFLIYFQGTGAADDSGLPNDRFFAVRPEGSVSTLKIQRTERGDSAVYLCASSLNLGTGESGELFFGEGSRLTVL.

This chain links TRBV29-1 with TRBJ2-7, with D unresolved. The CDR3 sequence is 12 residues long. The V end lost 3 bases, the J end lost 3 bases, and 9 bases lay between the germline ends. Germline lookup yields CDR1 SQVTM and CDR2 ANQGSEA. Written as DNA, the CDR3 is TGCAGCGTTGAGGGCCATAACTACGAGCAGTACTTC. Protein: CSVEGHNYEQYF.

This clonotype was picked up one time. This sequence joins TRBV29-1 and TRBJ2-6; D could derive from TRBD1 or TRBD2 (5 bases each). CDR3 size: 18 residues. Germline values: CDR1 SQVTM, CDR2 ANQGSEA. Between the trimmed V and J ends, which lost 0 bases and 0 bases, there was a span of 15 bases. The CDR3 DNA is TGCAGCGTTGAAGATCCCTCCGGGGCAATCTCTGGGGCCAACGTCCTGACTTTC. Translation: CSVEDPSGAISGANVLTF.

This clonotype appeared a few times. The rearrangement joins TRBV6-5 to TRBJ1-3, with TRBD1 matching 9 bases. This CDR3 is built from 16 residues. V lost 7 bases, J lost 2 bases, and 9 bases stayed unmatched. From germline, CDR1 is MNHEY and CDR2 SVGAGI. The CDR3: CASMSTWTGAGNTIYF. The CDR3 DNA reads as TGTGCCAGCATGTCCACCTGGACAGGGGCTGGAAACACCATATATTTT.

Ten or more counts support this clonotype. This chain joins TRBV19 and TRBJ1-1; 8 positions agree with TRBD1. CDR3 length equals 15 residues. Germline V gene data show CDR1 as LNHDA and CDR2 as SQIVND (reference sequence). The V segment lost 3 bases and the J segment 0 bases; nucleotides outside the gene matches: 3. As DNA, the CDR3 is TGTGCCAGTAGTATCGCGACAGGGGTGAACACTGAAGCTTTCTTT. Amino acid sequence: CASSIATGVNTEAFF.

The V and J genes are TRBV25-1 and TRBJ1-1; D call uncertain. The germline V gene has CDR1 MGHDK and CDR2 SYGVNS. The CDR3 runs 17 residues. V lost 6 bases and J 7 bases, leaving 27 bases between the germline ends. The CDR3 is CASSFLTADANPHEAFF. DNA for the CDR3: TGTGCCAGCAGCTTTTTAACTGCGGACGCAAACCCCCATGAAGCTTTCTTT.

This clonotype was picked up many times. The V and J genes are TRBV6-4 and TRBJ2-1; 11 nucleotides align to TRBD2. V lost 3 bases and J lost 5; bases outside the gene matches: 3. The CDR3 is made up of 15 amino acids. Germline V gene lookup returns CDR1 MRHNA and CDR2 SNTAGT. The DNA for the CDR3 is TGTGCCAGCAGTGAGGGGACTAGCGGTGACAATGAGCAGTTCTTC. It encodes CASSEGTSGDNEQFF.

The chain employs TRBV27 and TRBJ2-2, with D unresolved. CDR3 length: 13 residues. The V end lost 2 bases, the J end lost 2 bases, and 3 bases lay between the germline ends. Germline-derived CDR1 and CDR2 are MNHEY and SMNVEV (reference sequence). CDR3 loop: CASSLVNTGELFF. The CDR3 DNA reads TGTGCCAGCAGTTTAGTAAACACCGGGGAGCTGTTTTTT.

This clonotype was detected only a few times. The V and J genes are TRBV24-1 and TRBJ2-7; either TRBD1 or TRBD2 may fit D (5 bases each). The V end was cut by 5 bases, the J end by 2 bases, with 9 bases between. The germline V gene encodes CDR1 KGHDR and CDR2 SFDVKD. The CDR3 has 13 amino acids. DNA for the CDR3: TGTGCCACCAGTGCAGGGACGGCCTACGAGCAGTACTTC. Protein product: CATSAGTAYEQYF.

This clonotype was observed once. J is TRBJ2-7 and V is TRBV10-3; either TRBD1 or TRBD2 may supply D (5 bases each). Germline V gene sequence: CDR1 ENHRY, CDR2 SYGVKD. The V gene lost 5 bases and the J gene lost 2 bases, with 7 bases spanning the gap. CDR3 length equals 12 residues. CDR3 protein: CAISRGAYEQYF. The CDR3 DNA reads as TGTGCCATCAGTAGAGGGGCCTACGAGCAGTACTTC.

The rearrangement joins TRBV9 to TRBJ1-2; D gene unclear. The V end lost 4 bases, the J end lost 5 bases, and 36 bases lay between the germline ends. The CDR3 sequence is 21 residues long. Per germline, CDR1 SGDLS and CDR2 YYNGEE. The CDR3 loop reads CASSPWPVVSGRTDTQYGYTF. The CDR3 DNA reads as TGTGCCAGCAGCCCCTGGCCCGTCGTTAGCGGGAGAACAGATACGCAGTATGGCTACACCTTC.

This sequence joins TRBV10-3 and TRBJ1-4, with 8 nucleotides matching TRBD1. The CDR3 spans 15 residues. Germline CDR1 reads ENHRY; CDR2 reads SYGVKD. The J segment lost 8 bases and the V segment lost 3 bases, leaving 8 bases of the junction unmatched. The CDR3 loop is CAISDPGGDEEKLFF. The DNA of the CDR3 is TGTGCCATCAGTGACCCAGGGGGCGATGAGGAAAAACTGTTTTTT.

On this clonotype itself: The conserved phenylalanine or tryptophan normally closing the CDR3 is absent here, so this likely arose from a read error. V usage is TRBV7-3 and J usage is TRBJ2-1, with 7 bases aligning to TRBD1. Trimming at V came to 4 bases and at J to 4 bases, leaving 16 bases not matched to a gene. The CDR3 contains 18 residues. Germline V gene sequence: CDR1 SGHTA, CDR2 FQGTGA. This chain's CDR3 is CASSSYRGVWGAYNEQFV. In nucleotides, the CDR3 is TGTGCCAGCAGCTCGTACAGGGGAGTATGGGGAGCTTACAATGAGCAGTTCGTC.

The table lists this clonotype with a few counts. The chain joins TRBV7-8 to TRBJ2-7; 7 positions agree with TRBD2. V shed 3 bases and J 0 bases; nucleotides not matched to a gene: 5. The germline CDR1 and CDR2 sequences are SGHVS and FQNEAQ. This CDR3 is 15 amino acids long. Written as DNA, the CDR3 is TGTGCCAGCAGCTTTTCGGGAGGCTTCTCCTACGAGCAGTACTTC. Its translation: CASSFSGGFSYEQYF.

V gene TRBV5-1 combines with J gene TRBJ2-3; D is undetermined. CDR1 and CDR2 (germline): SGHRS, YFSETQ. The CDR3 contains 13 residues. Trimming cost V 1 base and J 0 bases, with 3 bases left between them. CDR3 region: CASSLSSTDTQYF. The CDR3 DNA sequence: TGCGCCAGCAGCTTGAGTAGCACAGATACGCAGTATTTT.

V and J are TRBV7-9 and TRBJ2-5; D might be TRBD2 (6 bases). This CDR3 is built from 14 residues. CDR1 is SEHNR, CDR2 FQNEAQ, per germline (reference sequence). V was shortened by 4 bases and J by 0 bases, with 9 bases between the two germline ends. This chain's CDR3 is CASSSGLDQETQYF. The CDR3 nucleotides read TGTGCCAGCAGCTCGGGACTGGACCAAGAGACCCAGTACTTC. The whole variable domain, filled in from reference TRBV7-9 and TRBJ2-5, reads DTGVSQNPRHKITKRGQNVTFRCDPISEHNRLYWYRQTLGQGPEFLTYFQNEAQLEKSRLLSDRFSAERPKGSFSTLEIQRTEQGDSAMYLCASSSGLDQETQYFGPGTRLLVL.

The rearrangement uses TRBV30 and TRBJ2-3, with D possibly TRBD2 on 6 matching bases. Per the germline V gene, CDR1 is GTSNPN and CDR2 is SVGIG (reference sequence). V was pared by 3 bases and J by 6 bases, with 13 bases between. CDR3 length: 13 amino acids. CDR3 in DNA: TGTGCCTGGAGGGTCCTTGCGGGGGATACGCAGTATTTT. As protein: CAWRVLAGDTQYF.